The 4 T cell receptor beta chains given below trace back to one sample, sequenced in a study of vaccination and CD4 T cells after COVID-19. With the Oncomine TCR Beta short-read assay, DNA from cultured CD4+ T cells was sequenced. TCRdb reprocessed the PCR reads via MiXCR and lists one record per CDR3 protein. The sample lists about 14,000 distinct CDR3 sequences, more than 40% seen once, with approximately 17% in the top ten. As to treatment: approximately nine-day PBMC culture with coronavirus spike peptide pools or control peptides (ViraFEST assay). Their specific antigens are unknown. The sample comprised cultured CD4+ T cells from blood. The receptors derive from a human donor with COVID-19.

The V call is TRBV20-1, the J call TRBJ2-3; possible D gene TRBD2, 5 bases. Germline CDR1 and CDR2: DFQATT and SNEGSKA (reference sequence). This CDR3 has 12 amino acids. Trimming removed 2 bases at V and 10 bases at J, with 13 bases between. CDR3 coding DNA: TGCAGTGCTAGATCAGGCCGGGGTCCGCAGTATTTT. It yields the protein CSARSGRGPQYF.

This clonotype was seen a handful of times. The rearrangement links TRBV7-9 to TRBJ1-1, with D possibly TRBD1 on 6 matching bases. V was pared by 1 base and J by 1 base, with 7 bases between. Germline CDR1 and CDR2: SEHNR and FQNEAQ (reference sequence). The CDR3 runs 14 residues. In nucleotides, the CDR3 is TGTGCCAGCAGCTTAGTGGGGGCGAACACTGAAGCTTTCTTT. Residues: CASSLVGANTEAFF.

The sample holds one count of this clonotype. This chain connects TRBV11-3 to TRBJ2-3; D perhaps matches TRBD1 (6 bases). Germline CDR1 and CDR2: SGHNT and YENEEA. V shed 5 bases and J shed 5 bases, with 14 bases lying between them. This CDR3 contains 14 residues. CDR3 sequence: CASSARGLIDTQYF. In nucleotides, the CDR3 is TGTGCCAGCAGCGCCAGGGGATTGATAGATACGCAGTATTTT.

This clonotype has more than one count but fewer than ten. The V and J genes are TRBV20-1 and TRBJ2-7; D not resolved. The CDR3 contains 13 residues. Trimming removed 1 base from V and 2 bases from J, with 9 bases in between. Germline-derived CDR1 and CDR2 are DFQATT and SNEGSKA (reference sequence). CDR3 in DNA: TGCAGTGCTAGAGTCGGGCAGACCTACGAGCAGTACTTC. Its protein product is CSARVGQTYEQYF.